What follows are 9 T cell receptor beta chains derived from one specimen sequenced in a study of blood T cells in healthy people across ages. Alongside a J-beta primer mix, a sample-barcoded 5' primer served in a second PCR lasting about 7 to 12 cycles. TCRdb re-derived calls from the 5' RACE reads in MiXCR, one entry per CDR3 protein. The sample has 600,000 or so distinct CDR3 sequences; about 30% are singletons. Sequences were obtained from blood. These receptor sequences come from a woman over 75 in good health.

This clonotype was detected many times. This chain uses TRBV29-1 with TRBJ1-2; TRBD1 is a possible D gene (5 bases). V gave up 0 bases and J gave up 4 bases, with 15 bases separating them. The CDR3 length is 15 residues. CDR1 and CDR2 from the germline V gene are SQVTM and ANQGSEA. CDR3 in DNA: TGCAGCGTTGAAGATCGCGGCAGGGCGGGCTATGGCTACACCTTC. Its protein product is CSVEDRGRAGYGYTF.

This clonotype appeared a few times. This chain uses TRBV7-2 with TRBJ1-3, with no clear D. Germline CDR1 SGHTA, CDR2 FQGNSA. The CDR3 spans 15 residues. Trimming pared 4 bases from V and 7 bases from J, leaving 17 bases between. The CDR3 sequence is CASSSMTGFGNTIYF. The CDR3 bases are TGTGCCAGCAGCTCCATGACCGGATTCGGGAACACCATATATTTT.

This clonotype was observed many times. This chain connects TRBV18 to TRBJ2-1; weak D call: TRBD2 (7 bases). Trimming took off 3 bases at V and 4 bases at J, with 19 bases between the two ends. This CDR3 is built from 17 residues. The germline V gene encodes CDR1 KGHSH and CDR2 LQKENI. The CDR3 loop reads CASSPGGGAKGYNEQFF. The DNA of the CDR3 is TGTGCCAGCTCACCGGGAGGGGGGGCTAAAGGATACAATGAGCAGTTCTTC.

This clonotype was recorded at least ten times. The chain uses TRBV7-3 and TRBJ2-1; D might be TRBD2 (5 bases). V shed 0 bases and J shed 0 bases, with 12 bases lying between them. The CDR3 is made up of 17 amino acids. From germline, CDR1 is SGHTA and CDR2 FQGTGA. CDR3 bases: TGTGCCAGCAGCTTAACCGTGAGGACTTCCTCCTACAATGAGCAGTTCTTC. Amino acids: CASSLTVRTSSYNEQFF.

This clonotype was counted many times. The chain is built from TRBV27 and TRBJ1-5; D is possibly TRBD1 (6 bases). CDR1 and CDR2 (germline): MNHEY, SMNVEV (reference sequence). The CDR3 covers 15 residues. Deletions cut 5 bases from V and 6 bases from J, with 17 bases between. CDR3 amino acids: CASSPLWTDSQPQHF. The DNA for the CDR3 is TGTGCCAGCAGTCCCTTATGGACAGATAGTCAGCCCCAGCATTTT.

In this sample, this clonotype turned up many times. The chain carries TRBV4-3 and TRBJ2-3; no clear D. The CDR3 sequence is 14 residues long. From germline, CDR1 is LGHNA and CDR2 YSLEER. Trimming took 0 bases from V and 8 from J, leaving 12 bases between them. Here the CDR3 reads CASSQDRNRPTQYF. The CDR3, as DNA: TGCGCCAGCAGCCAAGATCGAAACCGCCCTACGCAGTATTTT.

This clonotype was counted many times. The rearrangement joins TRBV27 to TRBJ2-5; 12 nucleotides agree with TRBD2. Trimming cost V 10 bases and J 0 bases; bases outside gene matches: 12. CDR1 is MNHEY, CDR2 SMNVEV, per germline (reference sequence). This CDR3 comprises 17 residues. The CDR3 DNA is TGTGCCACCGGGAAGGTCACTAGCGGGGGGAACCAAGAGACCCAGTACTTC. It encodes CATGKVTSGGNQETQYF.

This clonotype was found a few times. The rearrangement joins TRBV5-1 to TRBJ2-1; 11 bases align to TRBD1. The CDR3 spans 14 residues. Germline loops: CDR1 SGHRS, CDR2 YFSETQ. V lost 7 bases to trimming and J lost 6 bases; unmatched junction nucleotides: 6. The chain's CDR3 is CASVRDRGFNEQFF. CDR3 nucleotide sequence: TGCGCCAGCGTTCGGGACAGGGGGTTCAATGAGCAGTTCTTC. The whole variable domain, remainder taken from reference TRBV5-1 and TRBJ2-1, is KAGVTQTPRYLIKTRGQQVTLSCSPISGHRSVSWYQQTPGQGLQFLFEYFSETQRNKGNFPGRFSGRQFSNSRSEMNVSTLELGDSALYLCASVRDRGFNEQFFGPGTRLTVL.

Many counts were recorded for this clonotype. This chain connects TRBV20-1 to TRBJ2-1, with 11 bases identical to TRBD2. Trimming took 6 bases from V and 2 from J; bases not matched to a gene: 12. Germline CDR1 is DFQATT and CDR2 is SNEGSKA (reference sequence). CDR3 length: 17 residues. For the CDR3, the DNA is TGCAGTGCAGAAACTAGCGGGGGCCCAGTGGCCTACAATGAGCAGTTCTTC. Translated: CSAETSGGPVAYNEQFF.